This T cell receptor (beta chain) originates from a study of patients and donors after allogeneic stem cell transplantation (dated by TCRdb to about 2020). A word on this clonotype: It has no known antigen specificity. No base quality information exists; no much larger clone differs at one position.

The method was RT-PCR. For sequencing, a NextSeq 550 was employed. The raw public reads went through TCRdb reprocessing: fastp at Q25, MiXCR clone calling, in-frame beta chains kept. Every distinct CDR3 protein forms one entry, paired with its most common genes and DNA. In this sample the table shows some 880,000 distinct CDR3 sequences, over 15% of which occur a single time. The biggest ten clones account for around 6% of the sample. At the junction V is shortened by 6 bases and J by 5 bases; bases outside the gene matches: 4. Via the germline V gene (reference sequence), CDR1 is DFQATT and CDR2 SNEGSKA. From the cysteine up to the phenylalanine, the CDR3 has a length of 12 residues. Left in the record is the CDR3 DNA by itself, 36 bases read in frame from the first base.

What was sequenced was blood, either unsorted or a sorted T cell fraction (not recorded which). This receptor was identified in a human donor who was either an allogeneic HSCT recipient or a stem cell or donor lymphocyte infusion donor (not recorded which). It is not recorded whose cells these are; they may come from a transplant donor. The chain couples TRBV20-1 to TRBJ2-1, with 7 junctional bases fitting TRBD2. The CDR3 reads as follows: CSAKLADNEQFF. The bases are TGCAGTGCCAAGCTAGCGGACAATGAGCAGTTCTTC.